A selection of T cell receptor beta chains follows, all from one sample in a study of cytomegalovirus exposure and HLA in healthy donors. The data were produced by immunoSEQ multiplex PCR, yet TCRdb's version contains in-frame clones alone and is incomplete. The sample carries some 120,000 clones, over 75% recorded once. Sequenced material: PBMCs. These receptors originate from a man between 40 and 49 years old in good health and CMV-seropositive. CDR3s include the opening cysteine and the closing phenylalanine or tryptophan. D genes are given only for firm matches. Only some rows state a clone size, as once, few, many or a class for expanded clones.

D,J,size,V,DNA,CDR3
TRBD2,TRBJ2-1,.,TRBV19,TGTGCCAGTAGCCAACTAGCGGGGGGGAACAATGAGCAGTTCTTC,CASSQLAGGNNEQFF
.,TRBJ2-4,few,TRBV2,TGTGCCAGCGGGGAAGTGAACAGTCAGTACTTC,CASGEVNSQYF
TRBD1,TRBJ2-5,few,TRBV28,TGTGCCAGCAGTACTGGACAGGGGGCGACCAACTACCAAGAGACCCAGTACTTC,CASSTGQGATNYQETQYF
.,TRBJ1-2,.,TRBV7-9,TGTGCCAGCAGCTTACGCCGGCAGGGCCGGATTGGGTTGGGGGGCTACACCTTC,CASSLRRQGRIGLGGYTF
.,TRBJ2-5,.,TRBV21-1,TGTGCCAGCAGCATAGTAGGGACAGGAATGTCGAACGGGGAGACCCAGTACTTC,CASSIVGTGMSNGETQYF
TRBD1,TRBJ2-3,many,TRBV4-3,TGCGCCAGCAGCCAAGAAAGGACAGGGGCACCAGATACGCAGTATTTT,CASSQERTGAPDTQYF
.,TRBJ2-2,.,TRBV7-3,TGTGCCAGCAGCGTAAACACCGGGGAGCTGTTTTTT,CASSVNTGELFF
.,TRBJ1-1,.,TRBV27,TGTGCCAGCAGTTGGGGACAGAACACTGAAGCTTTCTTT,CASSWGQNTEAFF
TRBD1,TRBJ1-2,few,TRBV5-4,TGTGCCAGCAGCCCGACAGGGAGCGATGGCTACACCTTC,CASSPTGSDGYTF
TRBD1,TRBJ1-2,once,TRBV28,TGTGCCAGCAGTTTATTTGGGGCCGGGCAGGGGGTTTTTAGGAATGGCTACACCTTC,CASSLFGAGQGVFRNGYTF
.,TRBJ2-7,.,TRBV28,TGTGCCAGCAGTTCCCCCCAGGGAGGTGTCTACGAGCAGTACTTC,CASSSPQGGVYEQYF
.,TRBJ1-5,.,TRBV2,TGTGCCAGCAGTGATTTATCCGGGATTCAGCCCCAGCATTTT,CASSDLSGIQPQHF
.,TRBJ1-1,.,TRBV19,TGTGCCAGTAGTATAGTCGGGAGGGCTGAAGCTTTCTTT,CASSIVGRAEAFF
TRBD1,TRBJ1-6,.,TRBV28,TGTGCCAGCAGTACCGGGGACAGGGCCGATAATTCACCCCTCCACTTT,CASSTGDRADNSPLHF
TRBD1,TRBJ2-3,.,TRBV6-4,TGTGCCAGCCGGGACAGGGGCACAGATACGCAGTATTTT,CASRDRGTDTQYF
TRBD1,TRBJ1-3,.,TRBV28,TGTGCCAGCAGTTTCCAGACAGGGGGTTCCTCTGGAAACACCATATATTTT,CASSFQTGGSSGNTIYF
.,TRBJ2-1,.,TRBV13,TGTGCCAGCAGCTCCACGGGTGTGGCTGAGCAGTTCTTC,CASSSTGVAEQFF
TRBD2,TRBJ2-7,.,TRBV2,TGTGCCAGCAGAGATAGCGGGGGGGCCTCCTACGAGCAGTACTTC,CASRDSGGASYEQYF
.,TRBJ2-3,few,TRBV13,TGTGCCAGCAGGACCAGGGGGGACACAGATACGCAGTATTTT,CASRTRGDTDTQYF
TRBD1,TRBJ1-3,.,TRBV9,TGTGCCAGCGGGGGCCAGGGGGCTGGAAACACCATATATTTT,CASGGQGAGNTIYF
.,TRBJ2-2,.,TRBV5-4,TGTGCCAGCGCTCGGGGTGTAGACGGCACCGGGGAGCTGTTTTTT,CASARGVDGTGELFF
TRBD1,TRBJ1-6,.,TRBV7-9,TGTGCCAGCAGCCCCGGACAGGGGAGCAATTCACCCCTCCACTTT,CASSPGQGSNSPLHF
TRBD1,TRBJ1-5,.,TRBV30,TGTGCCTGGAACCAAGGGACAGGGCTTCAGCCCCAGCATTTT,CAWNQGTGLQPQHF
TRBD2,TRBJ2-3,.,TRBV5-4,TGTGCCAGCAGCCCCAAGCCGGGGGGGTCCACAGATACGCAGTATTTT,CASSPKPGGSTDTQYF
.,TRBJ1-1,.,TRBV30,TGTGCCTGGAGGGGGCAGGGCTACACTGAAGCTTTCTTT,CAWRGQGYTEAFF
.,TRBJ1-1,.,TRBV7-6,TGTGCCAGCAGCTCGGACAGCCTGAACACTGAAGCTTTCTTT,CASSSDSLNTEAFF
TRBD2,TRBJ2-1,.,TRBV28,TGTGCCAGCAGCCCTACTAGCGGGGGAAACAATGAGCAGTTCTTC,CASSPTSGGNNEQFF
.,TRBJ2-7,few,TRBV2,TGTGCCAGCAGCAGGGACTCCACCTACGAGCAGTACTTC,CASSRDSTYEQYF
.,TRBJ2-7,.,TRBV21-1,TGTGCCAGTCACGACAGGGGACTCCCCTGGGAGCAGTACTTC,CASHDRGLPWEQYF
TRBD1,TRBJ1-6,.,TRBV11-2,TGTGCCAGCAGCTTAACCGGGACAGGGGGCTTCTATAATTCACCCCTCCACTTT,CASSLTGTGGFYNSPLHF
TRBD2,TRBJ2-3,.,TRBV9,TGTGCCAGCAGCGAACCTAGCGGGGGGTTCCCAGATACGCAGTATTTT,CASSEPSGGFPDTQYF
TRBD2,TRBJ2-3,.,TRBV7-2,TGTGCCAGCAGCTTGCGACTAGCTCGGTATTTT,CASSLRLARYF
.,TRBJ1-5,.,TRBV6-4,TGTGCCAGCAGTGAGAGAGGGGGACGCAATCAGCCCCAGCATTTT,CASSERGGRNQPQHF
.,TRBJ1-6,.,TRBV5-8,TGTGCCAGCAGCTTCGGGGGTGGCACACCCCTCCACTTT,CASSFGGGTPLHF
.,TRBJ2-5,.,TRBV28,TGTGCCAGCAGTTTCGGTGGCCAAGAGACCCAGTACTTC,CASSFGGQETQYF
.,TRBJ2-3,.,TRBV27,TGTGCCAGCAGTCTATATAGCGTGGGTAGGACAGATACGCAGTATTTT,CASSLYSVGRTDTQYF
TRBD1,TRBJ2-5,once,TRBV6-5,TGTGCCAGCAGTTACGGAGGACAGGGACAGACCCAGTACTTC,CASSYGGQGQTQYF
.,TRBJ2-7,once,TRBV27,TGTGCCAGCACCCTTGAACAGGGCGATGCGGACGAGCAGTACTTC,CASTLEQGDADEQYF
TRBD1,TRBJ2-2,few,TRBV2,TGTGCCAGCAGGGACAGGGTGAACACCGGGGAGCTGTTTTTT,CASRDRVNTGELFF
.,TRBJ1-2,.,TRBV5-1,TGCGCCAGCAGCCCACAGGTATATTCTAACTATGGCTACACCTTC,CASSPQVYSNYGYTF
.,TRBJ1-5,once,TRBV5-1,TGCGCCAGCAGCTGGTCGGGGGTGCAACAGCCCCAGCATTTT,CASSWSGVQQPQHF